This T cell receptor beta chain was recovered during a study of Graves' ophthalmopathy and Graves' hyperthyroidism. Germline assignment: CDR1 SNHLY and CDR2 FYNNEI. This CDR3 contains 13 residues. The V end lost 0 bases, the J end lost 3 bases, and 6 bases lay between the germline ends. Amplification from RNA transcripts yielded the TCR beta CDR3 regions. Second-round multiplex PCR came after a first-round RT-PCR that employed HTBI primers. TCRdb fed the multiplex PCR reads into MiXCR, producing one record per CDR3 protein. The sample yields 740,000 or so distinct CDR3 sequences, 40% seen once. This clonotype was seen repeatedly, ten times or more. Each donor who had ophthalmopathy showed moderate-to-severe activity, a CAS of ≥3, a NOSPECS of ≥4, and a duration under 3 months. Clinical symptoms, serum thyroxine, TRAb, thyroid ultrasound and orbital computed tomography determined diagnosis. The starting material, approximately 10 ml of fresh peripheral blood, provided the PBMCs.

The sample consisted of peripheral blood. The origin of this receptor is an adult man with Graves' ophthalmopathy. The gene calls are TRBV2 and TRBJ2-7; D remains ambiguous. This CDR3 reads CASSEAPDYEQYF. CDR3 nucleotides: TGTGCCAGCAGTGAAGCCCCCGACTACGAGCAGTACTTC. Complete variable domain (other parts from reference TRBV2 and TRBJ2-7): EPEVTQTPSHQVTQMGQEVILRCVPISNHLYFYWYRQILGQKVEFLVSFYNNEISEKSEIFDDQFSVERPDGSNFTLKIRSTKLEDSAMYFCASSEAPDYEQYFGPGTRLTVT.